Listed here are 25 T cell receptor beta chains from one sample, sequenced in a study of tumor-infiltrating lymphocytes in primary liver carcinoma. Total RNA amounting to 500 ng was the source from which TCR beta cDNA was made with a constant-region primer. A slightly modified ARM-PCR protocol with three nested multiplex PCR rounds produced these TCR beta libraries. TRBV1-TRBV30 forward primers paired with a C-beta reverse primer drove the first two PCR rounds, about 11 cycles each. TCRdb reprocessed the multiplex PCR reads with MiXCR, giving one entry per CDR3 protein. The table records about 310,000 distinct CDR3 sequences, around three fifths of them present only once. Germline DNA was also extracted, and blood RNA was taken from unsorted whole blood. The sequenced sample was peripheral blood. Receptors were obtained from a woman aged 25-40 years with primary liver carcinoma and hepatitis B virus infection.

Comments on this clonotype: An end of the junction does not agree with germline; a read error may underlie this. V gene TRBV5-1 combines with J gene TRBJ2-5, with TRBD1 matching over 7 bases. This CDR3 is 14 amino acids long. The germline V gene encodes CDR1 SGHRS and CDR2 YFSETQ. This CDR3 reads CASSLRDSQEIQYF. CDR3 coding DNA: TGCGCCAGCAGCCTCCGGGACAGCCAAGAGATCCAGTACTTC. The variable domain in full, with the rest retrieved from reference TRBV5-1 and TRBJ2-5, is KAGVTQTPRYLIKTRGQQVTLSCSPISGHRSVSWYQQTPGQGLQFLFEYFSETQRNKGNFPGRFSGRQFSNSRSEMNVSTLELGDSALYLCASSLRDSQEIQYFGPGTRLLVL.

In this sample, this clonotype turned up once. Germline is not matched at one junction end, which may reflect a read error. This sequence joins TRBV7-9 and TRBJ2-3; tentatively, D is TRBD1 (5 bases). Germline V gene data show CDR1 as SEHNR and CDR2 as FQNEAQ (reference sequence). This CDR3 contains 16 residues. In DNA form, the CDR3 reads TGCGCCAGCAGCCGCGCGCAGGGCTGGGGCACAGATACGCAGTATTTT. It yields the protein CASSRAQGWGTDTQYF.

In the case of this clonotype: Here the CDR3 omits its conserved ending phenylalanine or tryptophan, so a read error is the likely source. The V call is TRBV28, the J call TRBJ2-1; tentative D call: TRBD1 (5 bases). The V and J ends lost 11 bases and 4 bases respectively, with 15 bases between them. Per the germline V gene, CDR1 is MDHEN and CDR2 is SYDVKM. The CDR3 is 13 residues long. CDR3 coding DNA: TGTGCCGGCAAAAACAGGATTTACAATGAGCAGTTCTCC. It yields the protein CAGKNRIYNEQFS.

This clonotype has ten or more counts. The CDR3 sequence: CASSLGHSRNEKLFF. The CDR3 DNA reads TGTGCCAGCAGTTTGGGGCACAGCAGGAATGAAAAACTGTTTTTT. This chain uses TRBV12-3 or TRBV12-4 with TRBJ1-4, with a weak D call TRBD1 (5 bases). V lost 3 bases and J 5 bases, leaving 13 bases between the germline ends. The CDR3 covers 15 residues.

In this sample, this clonotype turned up a few times. The chain has TRBV5-4 and TRBJ2-7, with TRBD2 identical over 11 bases. V shed 1 base, J shed 7 bases, and the junction held 10 bases outside the gene matches. There are 16 residues in the CDR3. Germline assignment: CDR1 SGHNT and CDR2 YYREEE (reference sequence). The CDR3 DNA follows: TGTGCCAGCAGCTTGCGTCTACTAGCGGGAGTGAGGGAGCAGTACTTC. This gives the protein CASSLRLLAGVREQYF.

At least ten counts were recorded for this clonotype. The J gene is TRBJ2-1, the V gene TRBV11-2, with a weak D call TRBD2 (6 bases). This CDR3 is 14 amino acids long. V was shortened by 4 bases and J by 4 bases, with 11 bases between the two germline ends. CDR1 and CDR2 (germline): SGHAT, FQNNGV. This CDR3 reads CASSYTGGYNEQFF. The CDR3 DNA is TGTGCCAGCAGCTATACCGGAGGGTACAATGAGCAGTTCTTC.

This clonotype was seen repeatedly, ten times or more. The gene calls are TRBV11-2 and TRBJ2-1; weak D call: TRBD2 (6 bases). CDR1 SGHAT and CDR2 FQNNGV come from the germline V gene. The CDR3 is 15 amino acids. V was pared by 4 bases and J by 0 bases, with 10 bases between. The CDR3 DNA reads TGTGCCAGCAGCTCCGGGGGAAGCTCCTACAATGAGCAGTTCTTC. It yields the protein CASSSGGSSYNEQFF.

This chain uses TRBV11-2 with TRBJ2-3; tentative D call: TRBD1 (5 bases). Gene TRBJ1-5 matches the end of the DNA better, so the J call may be wrong. CDR3 length equals 16 residues. The germline V gene encodes CDR1 SGHAT and CDR2 FQNNGV. The CDR3 here is CASSWLAGRSTDTQHF. In DNA form, the CDR3 reads TGTGCCAGCAGCTGGCTAGCGGGGCGAAGCACAGATACGCAGCATTTT.

This clonotype was detected ten times or more. The chain carries TRBV12-3 or TRBV12-4 and TRBJ2-2; 8 bases are a match to TRBD1. The CDR3 runs 15 residues. The V segment lost 0 bases and the J segment 4 bases; nucleotides outside the gene matches: 1. The CDR3 DNA sequence: TGTGCCAGCAGTTTAGCGGACAGGGCCACCGGGGAGCTGTTTTTT. Encoded protein: CASSLADRATGELFF.

The rearrangement joins TRBV12-3 or TRBV12-4 to TRBJ2-3; a possible D gene is TRBD2 (5 bases). Trimming left V 2 bases short and J 5 bases short, with 8 bases between. The CDR3 extends over 13 amino acids. The CDR3 bases are TGTGCCAGCAGTTTACGGGGTAGAGATACGCAGTATTTT. Protein: CASSLRGRDTQYF.

This clonotype was seen ten or more times. V and J are TRBV5-4 and TRBJ2-1; TRBD2 might be the D (5 bases). The CDR3 has 14 residues. Germline CDR1 reads SGHNT; CDR2 reads YYREEE (reference sequence). Trimming stripped 4 bases from V and 6 bases from J, with 14 bases between. The DNA of the CDR3 is TGTGCCAGCAGCCCTCCGACTACCCCCAATGAGCAGTTCTTC. This gives the protein CASSPPTTPNEQFF.

V is TRBV12-3 or TRBV12-4 and J is TRBJ2-3; 13 nucleotides match TRBD2. J gave up 6 bases and V 6 bases, and 9 bases lay outside the gene matches. This CDR3 has 16 residues. This chain's CDR3 is CASRVRTSGSGDTQYF. CDR3 in DNA: TGTGCCAGCAGAGTTCGGACTAGCGGGAGTGGCGATACGCAGTATTTT.

V is TRBV29-1 and J is TRBJ2-1; D not certain. In germline, CDR1 is SQVTM, CDR2 ANQGSEA. CDR3 size: 11 residues. Trimming pared 7 bases from V and 15 bases from J, leaving 19 bases between. CDR3 in amino acids: CSAARYPLAFF. As DNA, the CDR3 is TGCAGCGCCGCAAGGTATCCTTTGGCGTTCTTC.

The chain carries TRBV5-6 and TRBJ2-3; D is possibly TRBD1 (5 bases). The germline V and J ends were trimmed by 1 base and 4 bases, with 13 bases remaining between them. CDR1 and CDR2 (germline): SGHDT, YYEEEE. The CDR3 spans 15 residues. CDR3 region: CASSLYGATADTQYF. CDR3 coding DNA: TGTGCCAGCAGCTTGTATGGGGCTACAGCAGATACGCAGTATTTT. Full variable domain (outside the CDR3, taken from reference TRBV5-6 and TRBJ2-3): DAGVTQSPTHLIKTRGQQVTLRCSPKSGHDTVSWYQQALGQGPQFIFQYYEEEERQRGNFPDRFSGHQFPNYSSELNVNALLLGDSALYLCASSLYGATADTQYFGPGTRLTVL.

This clonotype was seen only a few times. The chain is built from TRBV4-1 and TRBJ1-2, with D maybe TRBD1 (6 bases). V lost 2 bases and J 2 bases, leaving 12 bases between the germline ends. Per germline, CDR1 MGHRA and CDR2 YSYEKL. The CDR3 length is 15 residues. The CDR3 loop is CASSQSDRENYGYTF. As DNA, the CDR3 is TGCGCCAGCAGCCAATCGGACAGAGAGAACTATGGCTACACCTTC.

For this clonotype: This CDR3 is missing its conserved last phenylalanine or tryptophan, likely due to a read error. The chain employs TRBV11-2 and TRBJ2-1, with 9 bases that match TRBD2. V was pared by 2 bases and J by 3 bases, with 2 bases of the junction left unmatched. Germline V gives CDR1 SGHAT, CDR2 FQNNGV. The CDR3 consists of 15 residues. The CDR3 nucleotides are TGTGCCAGCAGCTTATCTAGCGGGAACTACAATGAGCAGTTCTCC. Protein: CASSLSSGNYNEQFS.

This clonotype has just a few counts. This chain links TRBV12-3 or TRBV12-4 with TRBJ2-3; no clear D. CDR3 length: 16 amino acids. V lost 3 bases to trimming and J lost 1 base, with 14 bases between them. CDR3 DNA: TGTGCCAGCAGTTTCCCCGGAATCGGAGGCACAGATACGCAGTATTTT. It yields the protein CASSFPGIGGTDTQYF.

A remark on this clonotype: This may come from a read error, since a much larger clone is one base off. The genes are TRBV6-2 or TRBV6-3 and TRBJ2-1; 7 bases are a match to TRBD2. This CDR3 contains 18 residues. Trimming removed 2 bases from V and 4 bases from J; junction bases left unmatched: 14. Germline V gene data show CDR1 as MNHEY and CDR2 as SVGEGT. CDR3 DNA: TGTGCCAGCAGTTACCGCTTGAGGCTAGCGGAAGAATACAATGAGCAGTTCTTC. Its translation: CASSYRLRLAEEYNEQFF.

V and J are TRBV4-1 and TRBJ1-4; 8 bases map to TRBD1. CDR3 length equals 17 residues. CDR1 is MGHRA and CDR2 is YSYEKL in the germline V gene. Germline trimming cut 1 base from V and 8 bases from J; bases unmatched to any gene: 12. CDR3 DNA sequence: TGCGCCAGCAGCCAAGTGGGAAGTGGGACAGGAGACGAAAAACTGTTTTTT. Its protein product is CASSQVGSGTGDEKLFF.

This clonotype was seen repeatedly, ten times or more. V is TRBV6-2 or TRBV6-3 and J is TRBJ2-1; D is unclear. Trimming pared 6 bases from V and 6 bases from J, leaving 6 bases between. The CDR3 sequence is 11 residues long. Germline V CDR1 and CDR2: MNHEY, SVGEGT. CDR3 bases: TGTGCCAGCAGCGGGTCCAATGAGCAGTTCTTC. This sequence encodes CASSGSNEQFF.

A note on this clonotype: A clone one base away is much larger, so this may be a read error. The chain is built from TRBV6-2 or TRBV6-3 and TRBJ2-7; D remains ambiguous. CDR3 length: 11 residues. From germline, CDR1 is MNHEY and CDR2 SVGEGT. CDR3 residues: CANSYNHEQYF. The CDR3, as DNA: TGTGCCAACAGTTATAACCACGAGCAGTACTTC.

The chain links TRBV12-3 or TRBV12-4 to TRBJ2-3; D tentatively fits TRBD1 or TRBD2 (5 bases each). The CDR3 consists of 15 residues. Between the trimmed V and J ends, which lost 4 bases and 7 bases, there was a span of 18 bases. The CDR3 sequence is CASSWSGAATYTQYF. As DNA, the CDR3 is TGTGCCAGCAGTTGGTCCGGGGCGGCGACATATACGCAGTATTTT.

The chain is built from TRBV6-5 and TRBJ2-3; perhaps D is TRBD1 or TRBD2 (6 bases each). Judging by the DNA end, TRBJ2-5 fits better; the J call may be wrong. The CDR3 sequence is 15 residues long. Germline V gene lookup returns CDR1 MNHEY and CDR2 SVGAGI. The CDR3 DNA follows: TGTGCCAGCAGCCCGTCAAGTAGCGGCAGGGGTAGCCAGTACTTC. Its protein product is CASSPSSSGRGSQYF.

As concerns this clonotype: Given the absence of the conserved phenylalanine or tryptophan at the CDR3 end, a read error is likely. This chain connects TRBV29-1 to TRBJ1-1, with a tentative D call TRBD1 (5 bases). CDR1 and CDR2 (germline): SQVTM, ANQGSEA. CDR3 length equals 12 residues. For the CDR3, the DNA is TGTAGCGTCCGTGGGCAGGGAGGACAAGCTTTCTCT. Translated, it gives CSVRGQGGQAFS.

The chain employs TRBV29-1 and TRBJ2-3; 8 nucleotides agree with TRBD2. CDR3 size: 16 residues. Germline lookup yields CDR1 SQVTM and CDR2 ANQGSEA. Trimming took 7 bases from V and 4 from J; bases not matched to a gene: 16. CDR3 region: CSGLLAVGGGADTQYF. The CDR3 DNA follows: TGCAGCGGCCTACTAGCGGTCGGGGGGGGCGCAGATACGCAGTATTTT.